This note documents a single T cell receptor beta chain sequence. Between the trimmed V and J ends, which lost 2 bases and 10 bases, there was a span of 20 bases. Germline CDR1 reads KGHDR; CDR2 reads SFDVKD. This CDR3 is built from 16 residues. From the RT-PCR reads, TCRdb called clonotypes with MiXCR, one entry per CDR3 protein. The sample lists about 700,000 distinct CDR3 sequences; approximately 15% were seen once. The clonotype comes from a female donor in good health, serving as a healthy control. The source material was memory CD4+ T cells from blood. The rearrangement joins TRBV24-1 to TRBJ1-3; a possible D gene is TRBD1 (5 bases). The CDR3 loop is CATSDSRAGPTKTIYF. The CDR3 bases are TGTGCCACCAGTGATTCCCGGGCAGGGCCAACCAAGACCATATATTTT.